This T cell receptor beta chain was sequenced in a study of control samples from healthy donors and cancer patients. Measured with immunoSEQ multiplex PCR; TCRdb has only the in-frame clones, and not every one. There are about 130,000 clones in the sample; more than 85% occur only once, and 1.7% lies in the top ten. The V and J ends lost 6 bases and 3 bases, in that order; junction bases with no gene match: 5. CDR1 and CDR2 (germline): SGHNT, YYREEE (reference sequence). The CDR3 length is 13 residues. This sequence was found in a man aged 50-60 years with head and neck cancer. The V call is TRBV5-4, the J call TRBJ1-2; 7 bases agree with TRBD1. The specimen was PBMCs. The CDR3 is CASTRDSDYGYTF. CDR3 nucleotides: TGTGCCAGCACCAGGGACAGCGACTATGGCTACACCTTC.